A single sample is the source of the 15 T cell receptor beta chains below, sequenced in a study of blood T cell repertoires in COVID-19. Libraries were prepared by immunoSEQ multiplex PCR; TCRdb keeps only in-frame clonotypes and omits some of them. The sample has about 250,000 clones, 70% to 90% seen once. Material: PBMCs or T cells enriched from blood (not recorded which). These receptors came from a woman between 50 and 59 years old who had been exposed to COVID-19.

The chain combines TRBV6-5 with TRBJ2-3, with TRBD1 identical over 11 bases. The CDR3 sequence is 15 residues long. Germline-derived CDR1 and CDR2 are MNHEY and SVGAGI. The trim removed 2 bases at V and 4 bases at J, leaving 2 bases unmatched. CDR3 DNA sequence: TGTGCCAGCAGTTACATGGGACAGGGGGCAGATACGCAGTATTTT. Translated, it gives CASSYMGQGADTQYF.

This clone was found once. The CDR3 bases are TGTGCCAGCAGTGCGTCAGGGGCCGCTGGTGGAAACACCATATATTTT. Residues: CASSASGAAGGNTIYF. The rearrangement uses TRBV6-1 and TRBJ1-3, with D perhaps matching TRBD1 (6 bases). Deletions cut 4 bases from V and 3 bases from J, with 16 bases between. The CDR3 loop spans 16 amino acids. The germline gives CDR1 MNHNS, CDR2 SASEGT.

This CDR3 is CASSLLGGGGSYNSPLHF. CDR3 bases: TGTGCCAGCAGTCTCCTTGGGGGCGGGGGCTCCTATAATTCACCCCTCCACTTT. This chain connects TRBV28 to TRBJ1-6; maybe TRBD1 (6 bases). This CDR3 contains 18 residues. The germline V gene has CDR1 MDHEN and CDR2 SYDVKM. V lost 5 bases and J 0 bases, leaving 17 bases between the germline ends.

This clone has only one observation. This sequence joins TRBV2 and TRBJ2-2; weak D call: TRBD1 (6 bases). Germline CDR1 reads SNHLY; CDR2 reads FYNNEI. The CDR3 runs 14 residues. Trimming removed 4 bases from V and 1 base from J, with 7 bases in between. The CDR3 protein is CASSGTVNTGELFF. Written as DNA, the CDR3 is TGTGCCAGCAGTGGGACAGTGAACACCGGGGAGCTGTTTTTT.

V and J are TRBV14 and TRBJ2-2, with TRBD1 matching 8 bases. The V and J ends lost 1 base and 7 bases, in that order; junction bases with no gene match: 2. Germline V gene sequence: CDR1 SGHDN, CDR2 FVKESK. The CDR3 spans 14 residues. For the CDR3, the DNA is TGTGCCAGCAGCCAAGCAGGGGGCGGCGGGGAGCTGTTTTTT. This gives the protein CASSQAGGGGELFF.

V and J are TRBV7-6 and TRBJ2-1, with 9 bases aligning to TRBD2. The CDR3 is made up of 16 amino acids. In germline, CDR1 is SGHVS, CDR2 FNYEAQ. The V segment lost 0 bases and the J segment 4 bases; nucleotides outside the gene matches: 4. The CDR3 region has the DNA TGTGCCAGCAGCTTAGCGCCAGCGGGGGGTTACAATGAGCAGTTCTTC. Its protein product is CASSLAPAGGYNEQFF.

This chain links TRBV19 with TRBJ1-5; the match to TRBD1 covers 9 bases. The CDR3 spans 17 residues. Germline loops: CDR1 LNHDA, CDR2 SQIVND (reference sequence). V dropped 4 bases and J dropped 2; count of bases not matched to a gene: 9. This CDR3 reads CASSTPTGGVGNQPQHF. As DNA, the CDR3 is TGTGCCAGTAGTACTCCAACAGGGGGCGTTGGCAATCAGCCCCAGCATTTT.

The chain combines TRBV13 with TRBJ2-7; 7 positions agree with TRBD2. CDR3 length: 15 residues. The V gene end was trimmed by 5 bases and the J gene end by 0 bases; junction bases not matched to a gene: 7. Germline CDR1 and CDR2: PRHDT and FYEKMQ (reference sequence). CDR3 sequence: CASSISGVSSYEQYF. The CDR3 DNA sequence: TGTGCCAGCAGCATAAGCGGGGTTAGCTCCTACGAGCAGTACTTC.

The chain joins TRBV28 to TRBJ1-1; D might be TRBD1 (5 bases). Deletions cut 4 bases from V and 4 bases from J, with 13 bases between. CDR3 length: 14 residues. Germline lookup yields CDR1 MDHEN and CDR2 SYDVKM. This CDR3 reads CASSSPGRSTEAFF. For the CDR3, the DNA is TGTGCCAGCAGTTCCCCAGGGAGGAGCACTGAAGCTTTCTTT. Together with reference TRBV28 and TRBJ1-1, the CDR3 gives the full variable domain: DVKVTQSSRYLVKRTGEKVFLECVQDMDHENMFWYRQDPGLGLRLIYFSYDVKMKEKGDIPEGYSVSREKKERFSLILESASTNQTSMYLCASSSPGRSTEAFFGQGTRLTVV.

The CDR3 DNA reads TGTGCCACCAGTGATGGCTTCGAGGACAGGGTGTTTGGCTACACCTTC. It codes for CATSDGFEDRVFGYTF. The rearrangement uses TRBV24-1 and TRBJ1-2; 8 nucleotides agree with TRBD1. Looked up from germline, CDR1 is KGHDR and CDR2 is SFDVKD. The CDR3 runs 16 residues. V lost 3 bases to trimming and J lost 7 bases; unmatched junction nucleotides: 12.

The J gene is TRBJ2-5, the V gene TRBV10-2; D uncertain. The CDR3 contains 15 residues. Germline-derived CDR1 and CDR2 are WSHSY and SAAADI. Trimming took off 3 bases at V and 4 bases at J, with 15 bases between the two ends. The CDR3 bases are TGCGCCAGCAGTGACTATAGGCAGGTAGTAGAGACCCAGTACTTC. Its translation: CASSDYRQVVETQYF.

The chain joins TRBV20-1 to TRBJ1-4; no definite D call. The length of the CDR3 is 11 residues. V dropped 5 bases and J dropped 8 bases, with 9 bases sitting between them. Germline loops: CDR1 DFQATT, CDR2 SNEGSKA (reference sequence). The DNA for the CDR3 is TGCAGTGCTCAAGAAGAGGAAAAACTGTTTTTT. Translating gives CSAQEEEKLFF.

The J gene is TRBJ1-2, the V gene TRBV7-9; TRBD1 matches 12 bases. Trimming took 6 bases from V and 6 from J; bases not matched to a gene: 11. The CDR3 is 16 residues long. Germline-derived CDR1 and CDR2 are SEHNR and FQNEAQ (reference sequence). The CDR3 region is CASSFRSGTGGDGYTF. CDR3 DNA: TGTGCCAGCAGTTTCAGATCCGGGACAGGGGGCGATGGCTACACCTTC.

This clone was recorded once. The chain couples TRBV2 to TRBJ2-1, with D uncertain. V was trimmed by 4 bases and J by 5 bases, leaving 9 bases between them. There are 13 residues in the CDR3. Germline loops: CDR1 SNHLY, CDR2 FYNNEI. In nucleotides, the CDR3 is TGTGCCAGCAGTGTGACACTCCACAATGAGCAGTTCTTC. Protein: CASSVTLHNEQFF.

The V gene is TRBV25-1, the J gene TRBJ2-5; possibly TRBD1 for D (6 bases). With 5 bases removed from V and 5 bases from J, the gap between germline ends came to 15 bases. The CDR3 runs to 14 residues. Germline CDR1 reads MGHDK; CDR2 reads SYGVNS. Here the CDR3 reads CASSSPQGKETQYF. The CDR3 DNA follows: TGTGCCAGCAGTTCGCCCCAGGGGAAGGAGACCCAGTACTTC.